The 20 T cell receptor beta chains below were found in one sample sequenced in a study of technical replicates of blood from a handful of donors. The repertoire was sequenced with immunoSEQ multiplex PCR; TCRdb's copy has only in-frame clones and lacks some. The table has 75,000 to 95,000 clones, 90% to 95% seen once; the top ten hold approximately 0.39%. The sequenced material came from T cells isolated from PBMCs. Every receptor here comes from a human donor in good health.

This chain uses TRBV21-1 with TRBJ2-1; the D call in the table, TRBD2, was not verified against the DNA. TRBV21-1 is described as a pseudogene. This CDR3 has 13 amino acids. CDR3 DNA: TGTGCCAGCGGGCGGGAGGGTGGCAATGAGCAGTTCTTC. It translates to CASGREGGNEQFF.

The V gene is TRBV28, the J gene TRBJ1-5; D is perhaps TRBD1 (5 bases). Germline V gives CDR1 MDHEN, CDR2 SYDVKM. The ends were cut back, 10 bases at V and 4 bases at J, with 20 bases in the middle. The CDR3 sequence is 15 residues long. The CDR3 is CATTFRGGPNQPQHF. CDR3 nucleotides: TGTGCCACCACATTCCGGGGGGGACCTAATCAGCCCCAGCATTTT.

This chain uses TRBV28 with TRBJ1-1, with D uncertain. Germline assignment: CDR1 MDHEN and CDR2 SYDVKM. The CDR3 is made up of 15 amino acids. Trimming removed 1 base from V and 1 base from J, with 10 bases in between. The CDR3 loop is CASSLSLLGNTEAFF. The DNA of the CDR3 is TGTGCCAGCAGTTTATCCCTCCTCGGGAACACTGAAGCTTTCTTT.

The chain has TRBV6-5 and TRBJ2-7, with TRBD1 matching 7 bases. After removal of 6 bases from V and 3 bases from J, the junction contained 5 bases not matched to a gene. This CDR3 comprises 13 residues. Germline assignment: CDR1 MNHEY and CDR2 SVGAGI. The CDR3 reads CASRPGQIYEQYF. The CDR3 DNA reads TGTGCCAGCAGACCGGGACAGATCTACGAGCAGTACTTC.

The chain links TRBV2 to TRBJ2-3, with 8 nucleotides matching TRBD1. Germline CDR1 SNHLY, CDR2 FYNNEI. J gave up 4 bases and V 5 bases, and 8 bases lay outside the gene matches. The CDR3 consists of 15 residues. CDR3 coding DNA: TGTGCCAGCAGTATCGGACAGGGATTCGCAGATACGCAGTATTTT. Translated, it gives CASSIGQGFADTQYF.

This chain connects TRBV7-9 to TRBJ2-1; 9 bases map to TRBD2. Trimming cost V 5 bases and J 8 bases; bases outside gene matches: 13. CDR3 length: 16 residues. CDR1 and CDR2 (germline): SEHNR, FQNEAQ (reference sequence). The CDR3 is CASSRTTSGLQDEQFF. The CDR3 coding sequence is TGTGCCAGCAGCCGTACGACTAGCGGCCTTCAGGATGAGCAGTTCTTC.

The V gene is TRBV7-8, the J gene TRBJ2-7; a possible D gene is TRBD1 (6 bases). The germline V and J ends were trimmed by 5 bases and 1 base, with 9 bases remaining between them. Germline CDR1 and CDR2: SGHVS and FQNEAQ. CDR3 length: 13 amino acids. The CDR3: CASSAGQSYEQYF. CDR3 DNA: TGTGCCAGCAGCGCCGGACAGTCCTACGAGCAGTACTTC.

The rearrangement uses TRBV7-2 and TRBJ2-7; D call uncertain. From germline, CDR1 is SGHTA and CDR2 FQGNSA. The CDR3 has 16 amino acids. The V and J ends lost 0 bases and 0 bases respectively, with 12 bases between them. The CDR3 here is CASSLATGFVSYEQYF. The CDR3 nucleotides are TGTGCCAGCAGCTTAGCTACGGGTTTTGTCTCCTACGAGCAGTACTTC.

The V gene is TRBV7-3, the J gene TRBJ1-1; TRBD1 agrees at 8 bases. Germline values: CDR1 SGHTA, CDR2 FQGTGA. V was clipped by 2 bases and J by 1 base; unmatched bases: 18. The CDR3 runs to 20 residues. CDR3 sequence reads: CASSLGDQGQGRFSNTEAFF. CDR3 sequence (DNA): TGTGCCAGCAGCTTAGGGGACCAAGGACAGGGACGATTCTCGAACACTGAAGCTTTCTTT.

This sequence joins TRBV27 and TRBJ2-1; no firm D call. Germline V gene sequence: CDR1 MNHEY, CDR2 SMNVEV (reference sequence). Trimming left V 4 bases short and J 4 bases short, with 5 bases between. This CDR3 contains 12 residues. The CDR3 region has the DNA TGTGCCAGCAGTTCCTTATACAATGAGCAGTTCTTC. The encoded protein is CASSSLYNEQFF.

The chain is built from TRBV6-6 and TRBJ1-3, with 7 bases matching TRBD1. This CDR3 is built from 14 residues. Germline-derived CDR1 and CDR2 are MNHNY and SVGAGI (reference sequence). With V trimmed by 0 bases and J by 4 bases, 0 bases remained unmatched. The CDR3 DNA reads as TGTGCCAGCAGTTACTCGGGACAGGGAAACACCATATATTTT. Translation: CASSYSGQGNTIYF.

This clone was counted a single time. The gene calls are TRBV19 and TRBJ2-1; 13 nucleotides agree with TRBD2. This CDR3 spans 15 amino acids. V trimming: 5 bases; J trimming: 8 bases; junction bases outside the gene matches: 6. Germline V gene data show CDR1 as LNHDA and CDR2 as SQIVND (reference sequence). CDR3 nucleotide sequence: TGTGCCAGTAGTGAACTAGCGGGAGGGAGGGATGAGCAGTTCTTC. Protein: CASSELAGGRDEQFF.

The chain uses TRBV19 and TRBJ1-1; maybe TRBD1 (5 bases). Germline V lookup: CDR1 LNHDA, CDR2 SQIVND (reference sequence). The CDR3 is 11 amino acids. With 9 bases removed from V and 8 bases from J, the gap between germline ends came to 13 bases. The CDR3 nucleotides are TGTGCCAGCGTTGGGACTTCGGAAGCTTTCTTT. It codes for CASVGTSEAFF. The variable domain in full, with the rest retrieved from reference TRBV19 and TRBJ1-1, is DGGITQSPKYLFRKEGQNVTLSCEQNLNHDAMYWYRQDPGQGLRLIYYSQIVNDFQKGDIAEGYSVSREKKESFPLTVTSAQKNPTAFYLCASVGTSEAFFGQGTRLTVV.

The rearrangement uses TRBV5-8 and TRBJ2-1; 9 bases align to TRBD1. CDR1 is SGHTS and CDR2 is YDEGEE in the germline V gene. This CDR3 is 15 amino acids long. Losses at the gene ends were 4 bases for V and 2 bases for J; bases not matched to a gene: 4. The DNA for the CDR3 is TGTGCCAGCAGCAAGGGACAGGGACCCTACAATGAGCAGTTCTTC. Translating it yields CASSKGQGPYNEQFF.

V gene TRBV10-3 combines with J gene TRBJ2-7, with D possibly TRBD1 on 7 matching bases. This CDR3 is built from 17 residues. Looked up from germline, CDR1 is ENHRY and CDR2 is SYGVKD. The ends were cut back, 6 bases at V and 2 bases at J, with 23 bases in the middle. CDR3 sequence reads: CAIRKTGMEGATYEQYF. The CDR3 DNA reads as TGTGCCATCAGGAAGACAGGGATGGAGGGAGCGACCTACGAGCAGTACTTC.

The chain uses TRBV10-2 and TRBJ2-2; 8 bases match TRBD2. The CDR3 length is 15 residues. The V and J ends lost 7 bases and 2 bases, in that order; junction bases with no gene match: 6. Germline V CDR1 and CDR2: WSHSY, SAAADI. CDR3 nucleotides: TGCGCCAGCACCCAAGCGGGAGTAAACACCGGGGAGCTGTTTTTT. It yields the protein CASTQAGVNTGELFF.

The chain joins TRBV19 to TRBJ2-1; 11 bases align to TRBD2. V shed 7 bases and J 8 bases; nucleotides not matched to a gene: 10. This CDR3 is 15 amino acids long. Per germline, CDR1 LNHDA and CDR2 SQIVND (reference sequence). CDR3 in DNA: TGTGCCAGTACTAGACTAGCGGGACCTCTAGATGAGCAGTTCTTC. As protein: CASTRLAGPLDEQFF.

The chain carries TRBV27 and TRBJ2-2; D perhaps matches TRBD2 (6 bases). The germline V gene encodes CDR1 MNHEY and CDR2 SMNVEV (reference sequence). The CDR3 covers 16 residues. V was trimmed by 0 bases and J by 4 bases, leaving 12 bases between them. The CDR3 DNA reads TGTGCCAGCAGTTTATCTGCCCAGGGAGGCACCGGGGAGCTGTTTTTT. Protein product: CASSLSAQGGTGELFF.

V usage is TRBV4-3 and J usage is TRBJ1-2; tentative D call: TRBD1 (6 bases). This CDR3 has 13 residues. CDR1 LGHNA and CDR2 YSLEER come from the germline V gene. V was pared by 0 bases and J by 5 bases, with 7 bases between. The CDR3 DNA is TGCGCCAGCAGCCAAGAAGGACAGTATGGCTACACCTTC. Residues: CASSQEGQYGYTF.

This rearrangement joins TRBV9 to TRBJ2-7; 7 positions agree with TRBD1. CDR3 length equals 14 residues. Losses at the gene ends were 0 bases for V and 4 bases for J; bases not matched to a gene: 4. Germline V gene sequence: CDR1 SGDLS, CDR2 YYNGEE. The CDR3: CASSVGGTDYEQYF. CDR3 DNA: TGTGCCAGCAGCGTAGGAGGGACAGATTACGAGCAGTACTTC.